The clone carrying this T cell receptor beta chain came up many times. The authors produced cDNA by 5'RACE using 10-nucleotide random UMIs. Via MiXCR, TCRdb re-called the 5' RACE reads, giving one row per CDR3 protein. The sample records roughly 65,000 distinct CDR3 sequences, 4.1% being singletons. The sample comes from a study of neurological immune-mediated disorders. This CDR3 region has 18 residues. V lost 1 base to trimming and J lost 0 bases; unmatched junction nucleotides: 5. Germline V gene sequence: CDR1 LNHNV, CDR2 YYDKDF (reference sequence). The sequenced sample was PBMCs. The chain employs TRBV15 and TRBJ2-6, with 8 bases fitting TRBD1. This TCR was recovered from a man aged 50 to 59 with multiple sclerosis. This CDR3 reads CATSRVGTGLSGANVLTF. The CDR3 nucleotides read TGTGCCACCAGCAGAGTCGGGACAGGCCTCTCTGGGGCCAACGTCCTGACTTTC.